This TCR beta chain was sequenced during a study of T cell responses to AZD1222 COVID-19 vaccine. Study observations and caveats: The donor cohort was predominantly white British with a female majority, and clonal diversity may have been underestimated. Only a handful of AZD1222 recipients were seropositive at baseline. Nearly half of unique spike-specific TCRs reportedly avoided B.1.351 and B.1.1.7 mutated regions.

V dropped 1 base and J dropped 1 base, with 8 bases sitting between them. The CDR3 spans 14 residues. The germline V gene has CDR1 SGHAT and CDR2 FQDESV (reference sequence). Of note for this clone: Its antigen is still unknown.

Measured with immunoSEQ multiplex PCR; TCRdb has only the in-frame clones, and not every one. The table has approximately 150,000 clones, roughly 94% seen once. This chain connects TRBV11-1 to TRBJ2-7, with D uncertain. The sample in question was peripheral blood, obtained 28 days after the second AZD1222 dose. This receptor was obtained from an adult who received the AZD1222 COVID-19 vaccine. CDR3 DNA: TGTGCCAGCAGCTTAGGATGGGGTTCCTACGAGCAGTACTTC. Translation: CASSLGWGSYEQYF. The variable domain in full, completed from reference TRBV11-1 and TRBJ2-7, reads EAEVAQSPRYKITEKSQAVAFWCDPISGHATLYWYRQILGQGPELLVQFQDESVVDDSQLPKDRFSAERLKGVDSTLKIQPAELGDSAMYLCASSLGWGSYEQYFGPGTRLTVT.